This T cell receptor beta chain emerged from a study of T-cell memory formation after mild COVID-19 (dated by TCRdb to the early 2020s). Concerning the study at large: Most TCR sequence clusters were specific to one of the two donors. In a couple of donors, T-cell clones that expanded and contracted after mild COVID-19 were followed by sequencing TCRalpha and TCRbeta repertoires longitudinally. Two young, previously healthy adult volunteers made up the cohort, one male and one female.

This clonotype was seen a handful of times. Its specific antigen is unknown. No much larger clone is present one base from it, and per-base qualities are unavailable. The paper as a whole reports these results and caveats: Some responding clones were detected in pre-infection memory, which suggested that pre-existing cross-reactive memory T cells had joined the SARS-CoV-2 response. Only two mild cases were covered in the study, and larger cohorts including severe cases with pre-infection samples were considered necessary. Contracting CD4+ clones were found mainly in CM and EM memory subsets, while CD8+ clones were enriched in EMRA. The second-wave clones that peaked on day 37 were not confirmed to be SARS-CoV-2 specific. Clones that contracted from day 15 to 85 showed balanced CD4/CD8 phenotypes, whereas a second wave of clones that expanded from day 15 to 37 leaned towards CD4+.

V loses 7 bases at its end and J loses 0 bases; junction bases beyond the gene matches: 8. The germline V gene (reference sequence) supplies CDR1 MNHEY and CDR2 SMNVEV. The CDR3, from cysteine to phenylalanine, totals 15 residues. Of the read, only the CDR3 DNA is kept; its 45 bases are in frame from base 1. PBMCs were isolated by Ficoll-Paque density gradient centrifugation. These reads were obtained on an Illumina NovaSeq 6000. TCRalpha and TCRbeta cDNA libraries were built by 5'RACE with constant-segment primers, adding sample barcodes and unique molecular identifiers. Trizol reagent was used to extract RNA from every sample. The libraries were amplified in two PCR steps, and the second step added a second sample barcode and Illumina TruSeq adapters. Libraries were sequenced on an Illumina NovaSeq with 2 x 150 bp paired-end reads. As for the original processing: Demultiplexing of reads and collapsing into UMI-guided consensus sequences were performed with migec v1.2.7. Using mixcr v2.1.11, UMI consensuses were aligned to TRA and TRB V and J templates and then assembled into clonotypes. A clonotype was counted as expanded or contracted only when both edgeR and NoisET called the clonotype significant, with the noise models trained on biological replicates. For edgeR calls, a false discovery rate-adjusted p below 0.01 and a log2 fold-change threshold of 1 were applied. As an exploratory analysis of dynamics, max-normalized trajectories of the 1000 most abundant clonotypes were examined with PCA combined with hierarchical clustering. Separately sequenced CD4+ and CD8+ repertoires were used to assign the CD4 or CD8 phenotype of responding clones. The raw public data were reprocessed by TCRdb itself: fastp quality trimming at Q25, MiXCR clonotype calling, in-frame beta chains only. Identical CDR3 proteins give one entry, which carries the most common genes and DNA. These V and J calls rely on TCRdb rather than the paper's analysis. A total of hundreds of thousands of distinct CDR3 sequences appear in this sample, roughly 22% of them only once. Clones ranked in the top ten supply around 9.2% of the sample.

The sequence was obtained from an adult woman who had mild COVID-19 (a few samples of this study predate the infection). The sample titles of this study are shuffled in the database, so cell type and time point are left out; the donor was told from shared clones. Here the chain combines TRBV27 and TRBJ1-1; 7 bases in the middle match TRBD1. Sequencing used PBMCs or a T cell subset sorted from them (not recorded which). DNA sequence: TGTGCCAGCATGGAAGGGACAGAGTTGAACACTGAAGCTTTCTTT. It codes for CASMEGTELNTEAFF.